These T cell receptor beta chains were read from a single sample in a study of cytotoxic CD8 clonotypes in ibrutinib-treated CLL. Data came from immunoSEQ multiplex PCR; TCRdb stores just in-frame clones and leaves some out. The sample lists around 70,000 clones; around nine tenths were seen once. The sequenced sample was PBMCs, obtained after 12 months of ibrutinib treatment. These receptors were taken from a human donor with chronic lymphocytic leukemia. Both conserved end residues are part of each CDR3. The D gene is left open where the match is weak. Not every row has a clone size; where given, it reads once, few, many or a size class.

TRBV2	-	TRBJ2-1	-	TGTGCCAGCACGGCGGAAAGCTCCTACAATGAGCAGTTCTTC	CASTAESSYNEQFF
TRBV6-5	-	TRBJ1-1	-	TGTACCAGCAGTTACGTCCTGAACACTGAAGCTTTCTTT	CTSSYVLNTEAFF
TRBV15	-	TRBJ2-3	-	TGTGCCACCAGCAGGGGGGGGCTAACCACAGATACGCAGTATTTT	CATSRGGLTTDTQYF
TRBV18	TRBD1	TRBJ1-4	-	TGTGCCAGCTCACCGCAGACAGGGAGAAATAATGAAAAACTGTTTTTT	CASSPQTGRNNEKLFF
TRBV5-4	-	TRBJ2-3	-	TGTGCCAGCAGCCTCTGGGATACGCAGTATTTT	CASSLWDTQYF
TRBV11-2	TRBD2	TRBJ2-2	-	TGTGCCAGCAGCACCAGCGGGGGGGCGCTCACCGGGGAGCTGTTTTTT	CASSTSGGALTGELFF
TRBV10-2	-	TRBJ2-1	few	TGCGCCAGCAGTTGGGTTAATGGGAATGAGCAGTTCTTC	CASSWVNGNEQFF
TRBV4-1	TRBD1	TRBJ2-7	-	TGCGCCAGCAGCCAAGGGGGACAGGGCTACGAGCAGTACTTC	CASSQGGQGYEQYF
TRBV10-2	-	TRBJ1-5	-	TGCGCCAGCAGTGAGTCGCGTTTGAGGGCTCACGTTAATAGCAATCAGCCCCAGCATTTT	CASSESRLRAHVNSNQPQHF
TRBV7-9	-	TRBJ2-1	-	TGTGCCAGCAGCTTTTACGAATCCTACAATGAGCAGTTCTTC	CASSFYESYNEQFF
TRBV29-1	-	TRBJ2-1	-	TGCAGCGTTGAATCCAGGGTTATTGAGCAGTTCTTC	CSVESRVIEQFF
TRBV5-5	TRBD1	TRBJ2-7	-	TGTGCCAGCAGCTTATTACCGGGACAGGGGCTCGACGGGTCCTACGAGCAGTACTTC	CASSLLPGQGLDGSYEQYF
TRBV21-1	-	TRBJ2-4	-	TGTGCCAGCAGCATGAAGCTCTCCCCCAAAACTAGCGGTCGCGGCAAAAACATTCAGTACTTC	CASSMKLSPKTSGRGKNIQYF
TRBV5-6	TRBD1	TRBJ2-7	-	TGTGCCAGCAGCTTGTTCCGGGACAGGGGCTCCTACGAGCAGTACTTC	CASSLFRDRGSYEQYF
TRBV10-3	TRBD1	TRBJ2-5	-	TGTGCCATCAGTGGACTTGGGGACAGGGCATTTTCGCGGGAGACCCAGTACTTC	CAISGLGDRAFSRETQYF
TRBV18	-	TRBJ2-3	-	TGTGCCAGCTCACCAAGGGCGGATCGCTGGACAGATACGCAGTATTTT	CASSPRADRWTDTQYF
TRBV11-3	-	TRBJ2-3	-	TGTGCCAGCAGCTTAGCACTCAACCCCACAGATACGCAGTATTTT	CASSLALNPTDTQYF
TRBV4-1	TRBD1	TRBJ2-3	-	TGCGCCAGCAGCCCGCGGACAGGGGGCGAGGGCACAGATACGCAGTATTTT	CASSPRTGGEGTDTQYF
TRBV11-3	-	TRBJ2-3	few	TGTGCCAGCAGCTTAGGAGTAGGTGGTGGTCGGGCAGGGGATACGCAGTATTTT	CASSLGVGGGRAGDTQYF
TRBV6-1	TRBD1	TRBJ2-3	-	TGTGCCAGCATCCTGGACAGGGGGCGCGCAGATACGCAGTATTTT	CASILDRGRADTQYF
TRBV7-8	TRBD2	TRBJ2-7	-	TGTGCCAGCAGCTCTACCGGGACTAGCGGGAGCTTCGGGGGCGAGCAGTACTTC	CASSSTGTSGSFGGEQYF
TRBV7-2	-	TRBJ1-1	-	TGTGCCAGCAGCCTGGACGTGAACACTGAAGCTTTCTTT	CASSLDVNTEAFF
TRBV5-1	-	TRBJ1-2	-	TGCGCCAGCAGCTGGAGTGAAATCCCCGCTAACTATGGCTACACCTTC	CASSWSEIPANYGYTF
TRBV19	-	TRBJ1-5	-	TGTGCCAGTAACCCCGTCGGCAATCAGCCCCAGCATTTT	CASNPVGNQPQHF
TRBV7-7	TRBD1	TRBJ1-4	-	TGTGCTAGCAGCTTGGGACAGGGAGCGGATGAAAAACTGTTTTTT	CASSLGQGADEKLFF
TRBV6-1	TRBD1	TRBJ2-3	-	TGTGCCAGCAGTGAATATGAAGACAGGGGGACAGATACGCAGTATTTT	CASSEYEDRGTDTQYF
TRBV7-2	TRBD1	TRBJ1-2	-	TGTGCCAGCAGCTTAGCGGGGACAGGATCTACTACTAACTATGGCTACACCTTC	CASSLAGTGSTTNYGYTF
TRBV6-5	TRBD1	TRBJ1-1	once	TGTGCCAGCAGTCCGGGACAGGGCACTGAAGCTTTCTTT	CASSPGQGTEAFF
TRBV9	-	TRBJ2-3	-	TGTGCCAGCAGCGTAGTATCTCAAGGGTCAGATACGCAGTATTTT	CASSVVSQGSDTQYF
TRBV5-1	TRBD2	TRBJ2-3	-	TGCGCCAGCAGCTCCCGGGGGGGCGATAGCACAGATACGCAGTATTTT	CASSSRGGDSTDTQYF
TRBV7-3	TRBD2	TRBJ2-1	-	TGTGCCAGCAGCTACGGACTAGCGGGAGGGCATGAGCAGTTCTTC	CASSYGLAGGHEQFF
TRBV7-9	TRBD1	TRBJ2-3	once	TGTGCCAGCAGAAGAACAGGGGACGATACGCAGTATTTT	CASRRTGDDTQYF
TRBV10-3	-	TRBJ1-1	once	TGTGCCATCGGGAGTTACACTGAAGCTTTCTTT	CAIGSYTEAFF
TRBV18	TRBD1	TRBJ1-5	-	TGTGCCAGCTCATTAACAGGGGCGGATAGCAATCAGCCCCAGCATTTT	CASSLTGADSNQPQHF
TRBV6-6	-	TRBJ1-2	-	TGTGCCAGCAGTTACTCGATTGGAAGGGGAGGGGATGGCTACACCTTC	CASSYSIGRGGDGYTF
TRBV15	TRBD1	TRBJ2-1	-	TGTGCCACCAGCAGAGAACCTTGGACAGGGCCGTTCTTC	CATSREPWTGPFF
TRBV4-1	TRBD1	TRBJ2-3	-	TGCGCCAGCAGCCAAGATTGGTACAGGGGGAGGACAGATACGCAGTATTTT	CASSQDWYRGRTDTQYF
TRBV27	-	TRBJ2-7	few	TGTGCCAGCAGTTTACGGCAGGGCTACTCCTACGAGCAGTACTTC	CASSLRQGYSYEQYF
TRBV7-9	TRBD2	TRBJ2-1	-	TGTGCCAGCAGCACCAAGAATCCGGTAGCGGGGGGAAATGAGCAGTTCTTC	CASSTKNPVAGGNEQFF
TRBV6-1	-	TRBJ2-4	-	TGTGCCAGCAGTGAAAGAGGTCAGATGCTAGCCAAAAACATTCAGTACTTC	CASSERGQMLAKNIQYF
TRBV2	TRBD2	TRBJ2-3	-	TGTGCCAGCAGTGGAGCTAGCGGGAGCAACCGGGGCACAGATACGCAGTATTTT	CASSGASGSNRGTDTQYF
TRBV2	-	TRBJ2-7	-	TGTGCCAGACACCGATCAATAGGGACCTACGAGCAGTACTTC	CARHRSIGTYEQYF
TRBV6-5	-	TRBJ1-5	-	TGTGCCAGCAGCCCGGGGAACAATCAGCCCCAGCATTTT	CASSPGNNQPQHF
TRBV7-6	-	TRBJ2-2	-	TGTGCCAGCAGCAGAGGGTATCCCGGGGAGCTGTTTTTT	CASSRGYPGELFF
TRBV7-8	-	TRBJ2-7	-	TGTGCCAGCAGCTTAGGGGGGGCGGGCGAGCAGTACTTC	CASSLGGAGEQYF
TRBV25-1	-	TRBJ2-7	-	TGTGCCAGCAGTGAATATGGGGGATCCTCCTACGAGCAGTACTTC	CASSEYGGSSYEQYF
TRBV28	-	TRBJ2-2	-	TGTGCCAGCAGTCCCGTACGACAGAGAAACACCGGGGAGCTGTTTTTT	CASSPVRQRNTGELFF
TRBV5-8	-	TRBJ2-7	-	TGTGCCAGCAGCTTGGTGCGGGGGCCAACCTACGAGCAGTACTTC	CASSLVRGPTYEQYF
TRBV19	TRBD2	TRBJ2-1	-	TGTGCCAGCCTGGGACTAGCACACAATGAGCAGTTCTTC	CASLGLAHNEQFF
TRBV5-5	TRBD1	TRBJ1-1	few	TGTGCCAGCAGCTTGTCCCAGGGGGCGATGAACACTGAAGCTTTCTTT	CASSLSQGAMNTEAFF
TRBV6-5	TRBD1	TRBJ2-2	-	TGTGCCAGCATTCCCAGGGGGACCGGGGAGCTGTTTTTT	CASIPRGTGELFF